This T cell receptor (beta chain) was profiled in a study of human T cells and chemical hapten exposure. Study context: Sensitizing treatment utilized 2% DPC over a 2 cm by 2 cm portion of upper inner arm skin.

To note about this clonotype: As yet, its antigen is unknown.

In the authors' workflow: Samples had a median of 95,638 TCRs, ranging roughly 23,224 to 690,600. TCRdb recomputed calls from the RACE reads with MiXCR, one row per CDR3 protein. These V and J calls originate from TCRdb's pipeline instead of the authors' own analysis. The sample records 330,000 or so distinct CDR3 sequences, around 6% being singletons. Whole-study results and caveats: TCRs above 1 in 1000 frequency did not change with DPC sensitization. There was a positive correlation between PT1 expanded TCR counts and patch test score.

Time point denoted: patch test 2, 6 weeks after DPC sensitization. Documented treatment: therapeutic diphenylcyclopropenone sensitization with weekly scalp DPC. This CDR3 is 14 amino acids long. Germline lookup yields CDR1 LGHNA and CDR2 YSLEER. Trimming shortened V by 0 bases and J by 5 bases, and 11 bases separated the two germline ends. The chain is built from TRBV4-3 and TRBJ2-7, with D perhaps given as TRBD1 or TRBD2 (6 bases each). The sequences come from whole blood, collected in connection with sensitization to the hapten diphenylcyclopropenone (DPC). This receptor was obtained from a woman under 30 with alopecia areata. Some clones in this sample may be carry-over from other donors' samples. In DNA form, the CDR3 reads TGCGCCAGCAGCCAAGATACGGGGGCGGACGAGCAGTACTTC. Its protein is CASSQDTGADEQYF.